This T cell receptor beta chain was found in a study of cytomegalovirus exposure and HLA in healthy donors. The wider study: The Caucasian-associated ancestry cluster held about 80% of 398 genotyped donors.

The PCR contained 60 Vbeta and 13 Jbeta primers. Only in-frame clones appear in the TCRdb table, and some are missing; sequencing was by immunoSEQ multiplex PCR. The repertoire consists of about 82,000 clones, with over 75% occurring once and the leading ten covering around 3.4%. Study observations and caveats: The productive fraction for most TCR beta V segments was about 90% or about 30% in an earlier analysis.

Points on this clone: Its antigen is unknown.

Germline loops: CDR1 MDHEN, CDR2 SYDVKM. This CDR3 region has 14 residues. The ends lost 1 base at V and 15 bases at J; junction bases unmatched: 9. The receptor's source is a man between 45 and 60 years old in good health and CMV-seronegative. The chain carries TRBV28 and TRBJ2-1, with TRBD1 identical over 10 bases. What was sequenced was PBMCs. CDR3 nucleotide sequence: TGTGCCAGCAGTTTATCGTACACGGACAGGGGGGGGTTCTTC. Amino acid sequence: CASSLSYTDRGGFF.